These 4 T cell receptor beta chains were all obtained from the same sample, sequenced in a study of T-cell memory formation after mild COVID-19. MiXCR, applied by TCRdb to the 5' RACE reads, yields one record per CDR3 protein. The data show under 300,000 distinct CDR3 sequences, 15% to 20% seen once. The sample consisted of PBMCs or a T cell subset sorted from them (not recorded which). The source is a man between 18 and 29 years old who had mild COVID-19 (a few samples of this study predate the infection). Cell type and time point are not known.

Ten or more counts support this clonotype. This chain links TRBV12-3 or TRBV12-4 with TRBJ2-5; weak D call: TRBD1 (6 bases). Deletions cut 5 bases from V and 6 bases from J, with 13 bases between. This CDR3 spans 13 amino acids. CDR3 nucleotides: TGTGCCAGCAGTATCGGACAGCGCCAGACCCAGTACTTC. It encodes CASSIGQRQTQYF.

This clonotype appeared a few times. V gene TRBV5-1 combines with J gene TRBJ1-4, with 7 positions matching TRBD1. CDR3 length equals 16 residues. The V and J ends lost 0 bases and 8 bases, in that order; junction bases with no gene match: 10. The germline V gene encodes CDR1 SGHRS and CDR2 YFSETQ. CDR3 protein: CASSLEWGQLREKLFF. The CDR3 nucleotides read TGCGCCAGCAGCTTGGAGTGGGGACAGCTCCGGGAAAAACTGTTTTTT.

This clonotype has just a few counts. The rearrangement joins TRBV27 to TRBJ2-3, with 12 nucleotides matching TRBD2. Trimming cost V 6 bases and J 2 bases; bases outside gene matches: 6. The CDR3 contains 16 residues. CDR1 is MNHEY and CDR2 is SMNVEV in the germline V gene (reference sequence). CDR3 region: CASSLAGGPNTDTQYF. The CDR3 DNA reads as TGTGCCAGCAGCCTAGCGGGGGGGCCGAACACAGATACGCAGTATTTT.

This chain connects TRBV7-9 to TRBJ1-2; no clear D gene. Germline values: CDR1 SEHNR, CDR2 FQNEAQ (reference sequence). The V end lost 4 bases, the J end lost 3 bases, and 6 bases lay between the germline ends. The CDR3 length is 12 residues. The CDR3 region is CASSSDHYGYTF. The CDR3 DNA sequence: TGTGCCAGCAGCTCTGACCACTATGGCTACACCTTC. Combining the CDR3 with reference TRBV7-9 and TRBJ1-2 gives the whole variable domain DTGVSQNPRHKITKRGQNVTFRCDPISEHNRLYWYRQTLGQGPEFLTYFQNEAQLEKSRLLSDRFSAERPKGSFSTLEIQRTEQGDSAMYLCASSSDHYGYTFGSGTRLTVV.